This TCR beta chain appears in the sequencing data of a study of T cell responses to AZD1222 COVID-19 vaccine. Study-level results: Possibly, clonal diversity was underestimated; donors were largely white British and included more females. Spike-specific TCR breadth and depth went up after people got two AZD1222 doses.

Trimming took 2 bases from V and 1 from J, leaving 0 bases between them. This CDR3 region has 12 residues. Looked up from germline, CDR1 is SGHVS and CDR2 is FQNEAQ. On this clone: Its antigen is unidentified.

Using immunoSEQ multiplex PCR, the repertoire was profiled, and TCRdb retains in-frame clones only, with some absent. The table includes about 130,000 clones, 65% to 90% detected once. The sequence was obtained from an adult who received the MenACWY meningococcal vaccine as a control. This sample comprised peripheral blood, obtained 28 days after the second dose of the MenACWY control vaccine. The chain links TRBV7-8 to TRBJ2-1; no clear D. The CDR3: CASSLSYNEQFF. Here the CDR3 DNA reads TGTGCCAGCAGCTTATCCTACAATGAGCAGTTCTTC.